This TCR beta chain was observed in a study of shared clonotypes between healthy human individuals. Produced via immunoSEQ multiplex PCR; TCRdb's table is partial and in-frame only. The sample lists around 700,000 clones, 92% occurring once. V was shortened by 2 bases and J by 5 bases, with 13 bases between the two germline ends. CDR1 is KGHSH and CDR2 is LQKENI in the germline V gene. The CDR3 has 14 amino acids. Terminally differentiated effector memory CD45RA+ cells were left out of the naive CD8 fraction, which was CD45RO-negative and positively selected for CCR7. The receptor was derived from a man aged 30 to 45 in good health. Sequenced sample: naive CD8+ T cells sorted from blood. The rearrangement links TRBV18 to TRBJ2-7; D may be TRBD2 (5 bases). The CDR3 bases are TGTGCCAGCTCACCAGGCGGACTGAACGACGAGCAGTACTTC. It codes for CASSPGGLNDEQYF.